This TCR beta chain was found in a study of blood T cell repertoires in COVID-19 (dated by TCRdb to about 2020). Notes on the research overall: Samples from collaborators originated in the United States, Italy and Spain and spanned both the acute and convalescent phases of COVID-19. The prospective study material was composed of cDNA or gDNA derived from T cells, B-cell-depleted T cells, or PBMCs. Subjects who had been exposed to COVID-19, were actively infected with it, or had recovered from it provided the deeply sampled blood TCRbeta repertoires that made up the dataset. A freely available public database, intended as a resource for researchers studying the immune response to SARS-CoV-2, is where the repertoires were released. The samples were drawn from the first 160 participants of the ongoing ImmuneRACE study and from 1,254 subjects provided by 6 global collaborators. The sample metadata nearly always contained a de-identified subject ID, COVID-19 status, age in years and sex. Where HLA class I and class II types were available, the types were taken from metadata supplied by the sample provider, not from assay-based typing.

In the case of this clone: Its antigen specificity is not known. No quality values exist for individual bases; no much larger clone is one base distant.

Whole blood was collected in K2EDTA tubes by collaborating institutions according to the institutions' own protocols. For TCRbeta analysis, collaborator samples were shipped as frozen whole blood, as isolated PBMCs, or as DNA extracted from either sample type. Overall study results and their limits: Clinical and demographic metadata were provided uncurated, with the amount varying by source and participant.

TCRbeta CDR3 regions were amplified from genomic DNA using the immunoSEQ Assay, a bias-controlled multiplex PCR. Regarding the original processing steps: Within the assay, amplification of reference gene primers was used to estimate how many nucleated cells each sample contained. Sequence reads were collapsed and filtered to measure the absolute abundance of every unique TCRbeta CDR3 rearrangement. Productive Simpson clonality was computed per sample as the square root of Simpson's diversity index over productive rearrangements. As stored in TCRdb, this immuneACCESS dataset retains in-frame rearrangements with V and J assigned. A fraction of the clones does not appear; measured against another copy, unresolved V genes explain less than half of the discrepancy, and the remainder lacks a known reason. The V and J calls and clone size are taken from that table; D and trimming were inferred from the DNA. The sample table shows about 210,000 clones, and around 90% are seen once. 1.5% of the sample rests with the top ten.

This sequence was found in a man in his late teens or twenties with active or convalescent COVID-19. Sequencing was done on a sample of peripheral blood.

The CDR3 protein sequence reads: CAISGGTGDEKLFF. The bases are TGTGCCATCAGTGGCGGGACAGGGGATGAAAAACTGTTTTTT. This chain is built from TRBV10-3 and TRBJ1-4, with 10 bases in between that match TRBD1. V trim: 4 bases; J trim: 6 bases; unmatched bases: 2. From its cysteine to its phenylalanine, the CDR3 spans 14 amino acids. Of the read, only the CDR3 DNA is kept; its 42 bases are in frame from base 1. CDR1 ENHRY and CDR2 SYGVKD are derived from the germline V gene.